A selection of T cell receptor beta chains follows, all from one sample in a study of blood T cells in healthy people across ages. One entry per CDR3 protein results from TCRdb running MiXCR on the 5' RACE reads. In the table there are hundreds of thousands of distinct CDR3 sequences, approximately 48% of which are singletons. Sequencing was done on a sample of blood. These receptor sequences come from a man in his 60s in good health. The CDR3 runs from the conserved cysteine through the conserved F or W. A D gene is named only where the DNA matches it firmly. Clone size is given for some rows only: seen once, a few or many times, or a class if the clone is expanded.

size	D	V	J	DNA	CDR3
.	TRBD2	TRBV6-1	TRBJ2-5	TGTGCCAGCAGGGGCCGGACTAGCTCTATAGAGACCCAGTACTTC	CASRGRTSSIETQYF
.	.	TRBV6-6	TRBJ2-3	TGTGCCAGCAACCGGGACCCGGCTGGTACGCAGTATTTT	CASNRDPAGTQYF
few	.	TRBV6-5	TRBJ2-7	TGTGCCAGCAGCCTAAAGTGGGGCGGCGAGCAGTACTTC	CASSLKWGGEQYF
.	TRBD2	TRBV5-4	TRBJ2-1	TGTGCCAGCAGCTTGGCCGAGCGGGGGCACTACAATGAGCAGTTCTTC	CASSLAERGHYNEQFF
few	TRBD1	TRBV24-1	TRBJ1-5	TGTGCCACCAGTGATCCCCGAGGACAGGTTAGCAATCAGCCCCAGCATTTT	CATSDPRGQVSNQPQHF
.	.	TRBV4-1	TRBJ1-6	TGCGCCAGCAGCCACCGGGGTCTGGGTTCACCCCTCCACTTT	CASSHRGLGSPLHF
.	.	TRBV6-2/TRBV6-3	TRBJ1-1	TGTGCCAGCAGTTATGTGGCAGCGAGGGGGAACACTGAAGCTTTCTTT	CASSYVAARGNTEAFF
few	.	TRBV5-1	TRBJ2-3	TGCGCCAGCAGCTTGGGGGACCCAGGCACAGATACGCAGTATTTT	CASSLGDPGTDTQYF
few	TRBD1	TRBV5-1	TRBJ1-5	TGCGCCAGCAGCTTTGACGGACAGGGCAATCAGCCCCAGCATTTT	CASSFDGQGNQPQHF
few	TRBD1	TRBV6-5	TRBJ1-4	TGTGCCAGTAAACCGGGACAGGGGAATGAAAAACTGTTTTTT	CASKPGQGNEKLFF
many	.	TRBV5-5	TRBJ1-1	TGTGCCAGCAGCTTGTTGGATCGTGGCACTGAAGCTTTCTTT	CASSLLDRGTEAFF
few	TRBD1	TRBV7-9	TRBJ1-2	TGTGCCAGCAGTGAGACAGGGATTGACTATGGCTACACCTTC	CASSETGIDYGYTF
few	.	TRBV3-1	TRBJ2-7	TGTGCCAGCAGCCTGCTGGGTCCGGGCTACGAGCAGTACTTC	CASSLLGPGYEQYF
.	TRBD2	TRBV20-1	TRBJ2-3	TGCAGTGCTAGGATTAGCGGGGGGTGGGCAGATACGCAGTATTTT	CSARISGGWADTQYF